The table lists the clone carrying this T cell receptor beta chain with a count of one. The antigen remains unidentified. The donors formed part of the roughly 120-subject validation cohort, distinct from the approximately 630-subject first cohort. Data came from immunoSEQ multiplex PCR; TCRdb stores just in-frame clones and leaves some out. The table shows around 190,000 clones, with approximately 89% occurring only once. This sample is drawn from a study of cytomegalovirus exposure and HLA in healthy donors. Study-wide findings and caveats: The study recorded 150 to 200 TCR beta chains that were cytomegalovirus-associated. Most TCR sequences proved rare, with some public TCRs found in many donors.

The J segment lost 6 bases and the V segment lost 3 bases, leaving 4 bases of the junction unmatched. Germline CDR1 and CDR2: MNHEY and SMNVEV (reference sequence). The CDR3 spans 14 residues. The sample comprised PBMCs. The TCR comes from a man aged 30 to 45 in good health and CMV-seropositive. The V call is TRBV27, the J call TRBJ2-3; 9 positions match TRBD2. CDR3 in DNA: TGTGCCAGCAGTTTTGTAGCGGGAGAGGATACGCAGTATTTT. This gives the protein CASSFVAGEDTQYF.